This entry is about one T cell receptor (beta chain). Data came from immunoSEQ multiplex PCR; TCRdb stores just in-frame clones and leaves some out. The repertoire has about 370,000 clones, 85% to 90% of them found once; the top ten carry roughly 1%. J lost 3 bases, V lost 4 bases, and 6 bases had no gene match. CDR1 is KGHSH and CDR2 is LQKENI in the germline V gene. This CDR3 has 16 amino acids. The data were obtained in a study of blood T cell repertoires in COVID-19. This chain connects TRBV18 to TRBJ2-2, with 9 bases that match TRBD1. The sample comprised PBMCs or T cells enriched from blood (not recorded which). This sequence originates from a man aged 18 to 29 who had recovered from COVID-19. DNA of the CDR3: TGTGCCAGCTCACTCCAAGACAGGGGGTACACCGGGGAGCTGTTTTTT. It encodes CASSLQDRGYTGELFF.